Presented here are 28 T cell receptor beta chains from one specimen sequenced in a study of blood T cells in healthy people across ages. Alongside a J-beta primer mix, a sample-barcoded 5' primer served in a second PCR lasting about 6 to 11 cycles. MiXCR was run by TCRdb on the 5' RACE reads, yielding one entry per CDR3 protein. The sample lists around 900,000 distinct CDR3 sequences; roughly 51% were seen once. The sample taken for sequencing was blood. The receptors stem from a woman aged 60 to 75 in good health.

As DNA, the CDR3 is TGTGCCTGGAGGACAGGGGTCGAGCAGTACTTC. Protein product: CAWRTGVEQYF. The chain carries TRBV30 and TRBJ2-5, with TRBD1 matching over 8 bases. The J call may be incorrect, as the DNA end agrees better with TRBJ2-7. This CDR3 has 11 residues. CDR1 and CDR2 from the germline V gene are GTSNPN and SVGIG (reference sequence).

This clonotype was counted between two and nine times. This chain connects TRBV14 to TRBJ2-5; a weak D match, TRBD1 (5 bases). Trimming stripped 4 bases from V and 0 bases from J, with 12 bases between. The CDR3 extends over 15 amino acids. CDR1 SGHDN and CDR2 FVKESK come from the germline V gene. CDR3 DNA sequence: TGTGCCAGCAGCCTCCGACAGATTTACCAAGAGACCCAGTACTTC. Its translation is CASSLRQIYQETQYF.

The CDR3 loop is CATGQSSYNEQYF. The CDR3 DNA follows: TGTGCCACCGGACAGAGCTCCTACAATGAGCAGTACTTC. This rearrangement joins TRBV24-1 to TRBJ2-7; D possibly corresponds to TRBD1 (6 bases). V was pared by 9 bases and J by 7 bases, with 18 bases between. The CDR3 has 13 amino acids. Germline CDR1 and CDR2: KGHDR and SFDVKD.

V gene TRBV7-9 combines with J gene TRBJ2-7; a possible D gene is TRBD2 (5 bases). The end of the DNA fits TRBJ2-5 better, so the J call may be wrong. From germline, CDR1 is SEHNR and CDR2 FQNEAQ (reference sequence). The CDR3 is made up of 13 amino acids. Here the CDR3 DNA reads TGTGCCAGCAGCTCCGTGGGAGTCGGGACCCAGTACTTC. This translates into CASSSVGVGTQYF.

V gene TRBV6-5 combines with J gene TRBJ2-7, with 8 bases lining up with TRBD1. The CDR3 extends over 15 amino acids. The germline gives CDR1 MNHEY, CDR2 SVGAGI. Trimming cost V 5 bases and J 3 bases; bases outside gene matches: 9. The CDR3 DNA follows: TGTGCCAGCAGTATTCAGACAGGGGCTGGCTACGAGCAGTACTTC. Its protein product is CASSIQTGAGYEQYF.

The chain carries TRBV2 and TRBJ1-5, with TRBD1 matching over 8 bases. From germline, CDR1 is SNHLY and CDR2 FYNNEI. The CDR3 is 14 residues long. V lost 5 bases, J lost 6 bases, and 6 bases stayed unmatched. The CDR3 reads CASSRQGLGQPQHF. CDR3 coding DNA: TGTGCCAGCAGTAGACAGGGGTTAGGTCAGCCCCAGCATTTT.

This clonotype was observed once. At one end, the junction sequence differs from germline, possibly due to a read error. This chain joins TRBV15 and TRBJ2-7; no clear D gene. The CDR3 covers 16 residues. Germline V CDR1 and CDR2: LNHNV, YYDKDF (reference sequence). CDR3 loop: CAASRDLSRASYEQYF. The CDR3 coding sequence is TGTGCCGCCAGCAGAGATCTCAGCCGGGCGAGCTACGAGCAGTACTTC.

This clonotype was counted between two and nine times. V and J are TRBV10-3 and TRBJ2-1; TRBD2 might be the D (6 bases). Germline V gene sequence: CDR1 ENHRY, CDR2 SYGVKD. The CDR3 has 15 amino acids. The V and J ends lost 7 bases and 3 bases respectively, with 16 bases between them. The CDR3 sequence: CAINDGGGLYNEQFF. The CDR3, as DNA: TGTGCCATCAACGACGGGGGAGGACTCTACAATGAGCAGTTCTTC.

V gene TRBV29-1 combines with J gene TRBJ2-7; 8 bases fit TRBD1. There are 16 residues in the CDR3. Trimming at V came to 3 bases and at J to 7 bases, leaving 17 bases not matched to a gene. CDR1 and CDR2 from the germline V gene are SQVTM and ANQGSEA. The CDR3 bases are TGCAGCGTTGAGCTAGTAGACAGGGGAAAAGCTATAGAGCAGTACTTC. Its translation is CSVELVDRGKAIEQYF.

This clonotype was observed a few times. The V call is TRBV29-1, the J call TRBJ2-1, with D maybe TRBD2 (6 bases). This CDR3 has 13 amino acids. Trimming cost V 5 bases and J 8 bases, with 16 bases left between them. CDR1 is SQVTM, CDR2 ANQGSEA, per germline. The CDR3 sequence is CSVTGSIGYEQFF. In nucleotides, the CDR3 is TGCAGCGTTACCGGGAGCATCGGCTATGAGCAGTTCTTC.

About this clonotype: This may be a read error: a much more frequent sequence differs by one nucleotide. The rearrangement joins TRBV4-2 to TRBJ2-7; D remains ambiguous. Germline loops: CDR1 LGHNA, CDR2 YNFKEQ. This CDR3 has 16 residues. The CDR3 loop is CAGSPSYSRGTYEQYF. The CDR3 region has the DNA TGTGCCGGCAGCCCTAGTTATTCTAGAGGAACCTACGAGCAGTACTTC.

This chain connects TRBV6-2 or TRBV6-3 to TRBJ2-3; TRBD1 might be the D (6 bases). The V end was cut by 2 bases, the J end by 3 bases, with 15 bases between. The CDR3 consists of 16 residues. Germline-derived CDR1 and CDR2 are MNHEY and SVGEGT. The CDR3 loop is CASSYGGRGSTDTQYF. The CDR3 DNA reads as TGTGCCAGCAGTTACGGGGGCAGGGGATCGACAGATACGCAGTATTTT.

In DNA, the CDR3 is TGTGCCAGCAGTTACTCGCGGGGGTATGAGCAGTTCTTC. Protein product: CASSYSRGYEQFF. The chain links TRBV6-6 to TRBJ2-1, with 7 bases matching TRBD2. Per the germline V gene, CDR1 is MNHNY and CDR2 is SVGAGI (reference sequence). The CDR3 loop spans 13 amino acids. V lost 0 bases, J lost 8 bases, and 1 base stayed unmatched.

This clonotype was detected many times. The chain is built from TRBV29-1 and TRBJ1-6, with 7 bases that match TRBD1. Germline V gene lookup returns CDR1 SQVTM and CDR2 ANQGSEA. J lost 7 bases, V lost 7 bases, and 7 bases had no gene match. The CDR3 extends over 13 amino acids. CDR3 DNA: TGCAGCGCGAGACAGGGAGGGAATTCACCCCTCCACTTT. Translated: CSARQGGNSPLHF.

CDR3 amino acids: CASGSDGLINSGANVLTF. DNA for the CDR3: TGTGCCAGCGGGTCGGACGGCCTTATAAACTCTGGGGCCAACGTCCTGACTTTC. The gene calls are TRBV6-2 or TRBV6-3 and TRBJ2-6; D not certain. Deletions cut 8 bases from V and 0 bases from J, with 20 bases between. This CDR3 contains 18 residues. Germline V gene data show CDR1 as MNHEY and CDR2 as SVGEGT.

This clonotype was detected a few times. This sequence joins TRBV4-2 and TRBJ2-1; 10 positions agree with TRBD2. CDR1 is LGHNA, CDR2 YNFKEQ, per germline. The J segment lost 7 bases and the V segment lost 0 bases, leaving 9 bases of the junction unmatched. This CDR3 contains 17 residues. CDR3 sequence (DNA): TGTGCCAGCAGCCAAGAGGGCGTACTAGCGGGACGGAATGAGCAGTTCTTC. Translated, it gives CASSQEGVLAGRNEQFF.

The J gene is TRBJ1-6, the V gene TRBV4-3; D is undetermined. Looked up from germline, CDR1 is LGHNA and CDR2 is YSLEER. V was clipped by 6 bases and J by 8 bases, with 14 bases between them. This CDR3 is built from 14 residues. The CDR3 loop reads CASRGEGAYSPLHF. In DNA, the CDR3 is TGCGCCAGCAGAGGAGAGGGTGCGTATTCACCCCTCCACTTT.

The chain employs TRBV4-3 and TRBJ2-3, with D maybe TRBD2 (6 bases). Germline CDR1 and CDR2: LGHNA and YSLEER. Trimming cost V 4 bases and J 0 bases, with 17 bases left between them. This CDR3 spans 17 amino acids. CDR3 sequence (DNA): TGCGCCAGCAGCCCGTCCGGGGGAGACTACAGCACAGATACGCAGTATTTT. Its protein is CASSPSGGDYSTDTQYF.

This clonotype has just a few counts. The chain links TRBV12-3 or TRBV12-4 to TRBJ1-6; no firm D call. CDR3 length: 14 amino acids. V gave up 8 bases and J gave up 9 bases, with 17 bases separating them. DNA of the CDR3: TGTGCCAGCGGACCGGGATCTCAAAGTTCACCCCTCCACTTT. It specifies CASGPGSQSSPLHF.

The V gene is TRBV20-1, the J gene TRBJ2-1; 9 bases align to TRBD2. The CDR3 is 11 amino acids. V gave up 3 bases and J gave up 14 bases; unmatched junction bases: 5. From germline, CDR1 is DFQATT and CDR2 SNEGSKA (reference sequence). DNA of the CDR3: TGCAGTGCTAGGAGACTAGCGGAAAAGTTCTTC. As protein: CSARRLAEKFF.

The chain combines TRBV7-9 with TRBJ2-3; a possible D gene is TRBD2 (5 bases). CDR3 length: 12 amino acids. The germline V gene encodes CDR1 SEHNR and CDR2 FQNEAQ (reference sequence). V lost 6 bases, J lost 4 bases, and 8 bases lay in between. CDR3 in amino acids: CASRLGADTQYF. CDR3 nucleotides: TGTGCCAGCAGACTCGGGGCAGATACGCAGTATTTT.

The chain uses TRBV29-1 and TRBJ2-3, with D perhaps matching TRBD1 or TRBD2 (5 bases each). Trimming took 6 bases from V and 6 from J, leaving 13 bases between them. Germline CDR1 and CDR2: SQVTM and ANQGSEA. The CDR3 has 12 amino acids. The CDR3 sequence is CSVERGSDTQYF. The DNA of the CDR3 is TGCAGCGTGGAGAGGGGATCGGATACGCAGTATTTT.

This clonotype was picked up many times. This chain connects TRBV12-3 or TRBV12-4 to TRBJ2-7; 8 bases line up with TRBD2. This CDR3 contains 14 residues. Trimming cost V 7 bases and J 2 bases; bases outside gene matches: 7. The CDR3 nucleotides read TGTGCCAGCAACCCTAGCGGGTTAACCTACGAGCAGTACTTC. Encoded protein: CASNPSGLTYEQYF.

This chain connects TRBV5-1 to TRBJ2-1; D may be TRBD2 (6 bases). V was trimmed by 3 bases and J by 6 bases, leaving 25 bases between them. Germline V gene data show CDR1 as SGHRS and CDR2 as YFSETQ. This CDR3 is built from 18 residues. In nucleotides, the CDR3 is TGCGCCAGCAGCTGGCCTCCTCTTAGCGGCCCTAAGGGCAATGAGCAGTTCTTC. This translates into CASSWPPLSGPKGNEQFF. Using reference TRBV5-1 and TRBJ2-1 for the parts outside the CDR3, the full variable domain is KAGVTQTPRYLIKTRGQQVTLSCSPISGHRSVSWYQQTPGQGLQFLFEYFSETQRNKGNFPGRFSGRQFSNSRSEMNVSTLELGDSALYLCASSWPPLSGPKGNEQFFGPGTRLTVL.

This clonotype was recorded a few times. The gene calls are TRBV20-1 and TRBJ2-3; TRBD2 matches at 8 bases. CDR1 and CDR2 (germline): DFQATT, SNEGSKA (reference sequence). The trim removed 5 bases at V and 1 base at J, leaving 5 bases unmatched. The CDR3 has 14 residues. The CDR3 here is CSAEREIGTDTQYF. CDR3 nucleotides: TGCAGTGCTGAGCGGGAGATAGGCACAGATACGCAGTATTTT.

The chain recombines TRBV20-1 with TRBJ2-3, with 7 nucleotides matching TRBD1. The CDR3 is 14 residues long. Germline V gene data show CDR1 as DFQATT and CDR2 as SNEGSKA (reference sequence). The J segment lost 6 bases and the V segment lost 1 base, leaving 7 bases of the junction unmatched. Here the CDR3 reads CSARAQDRRDTQYF. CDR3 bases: TGCAGTGCTAGAGCCCAGGACAGGAGGGATACGCAGTATTTT.

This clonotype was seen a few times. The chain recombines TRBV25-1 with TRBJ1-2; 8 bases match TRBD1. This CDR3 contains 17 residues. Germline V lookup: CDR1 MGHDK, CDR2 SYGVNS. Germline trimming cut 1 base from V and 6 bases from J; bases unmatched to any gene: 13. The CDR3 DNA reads TGTGCCAGCAGTGAATGGAGGGCAGGGGGCTTCGGAAATGGCTACACCTTC. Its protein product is CASSEWRAGGFGNGYTF.

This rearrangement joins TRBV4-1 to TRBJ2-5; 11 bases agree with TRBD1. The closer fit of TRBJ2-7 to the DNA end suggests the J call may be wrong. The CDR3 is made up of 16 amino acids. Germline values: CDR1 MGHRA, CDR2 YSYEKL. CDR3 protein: CASSQDVGTGGHEQYF. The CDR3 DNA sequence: TGCGCCAGCAGCCAAGATGTAGGGACAGGGGGACACGAGCAGTACTTC.